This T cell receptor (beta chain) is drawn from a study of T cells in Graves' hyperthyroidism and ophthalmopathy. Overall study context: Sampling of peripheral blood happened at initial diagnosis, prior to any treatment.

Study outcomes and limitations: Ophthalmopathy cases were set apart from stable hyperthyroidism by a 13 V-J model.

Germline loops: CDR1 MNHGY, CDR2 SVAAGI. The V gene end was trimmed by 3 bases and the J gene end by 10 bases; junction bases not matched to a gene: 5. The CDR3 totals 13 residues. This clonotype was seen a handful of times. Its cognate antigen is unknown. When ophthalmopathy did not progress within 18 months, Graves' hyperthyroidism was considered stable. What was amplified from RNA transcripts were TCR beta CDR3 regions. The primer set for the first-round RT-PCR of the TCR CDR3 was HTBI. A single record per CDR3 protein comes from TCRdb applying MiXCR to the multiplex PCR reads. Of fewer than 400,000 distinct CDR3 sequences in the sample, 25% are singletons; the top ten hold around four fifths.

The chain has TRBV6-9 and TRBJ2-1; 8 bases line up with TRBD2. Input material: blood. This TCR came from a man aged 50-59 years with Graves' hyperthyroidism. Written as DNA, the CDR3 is TGTGCCAGCAGTTACCCGGCGGGGGGCGAGCAGTTCTTC. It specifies CASSYPAGGEQFF.